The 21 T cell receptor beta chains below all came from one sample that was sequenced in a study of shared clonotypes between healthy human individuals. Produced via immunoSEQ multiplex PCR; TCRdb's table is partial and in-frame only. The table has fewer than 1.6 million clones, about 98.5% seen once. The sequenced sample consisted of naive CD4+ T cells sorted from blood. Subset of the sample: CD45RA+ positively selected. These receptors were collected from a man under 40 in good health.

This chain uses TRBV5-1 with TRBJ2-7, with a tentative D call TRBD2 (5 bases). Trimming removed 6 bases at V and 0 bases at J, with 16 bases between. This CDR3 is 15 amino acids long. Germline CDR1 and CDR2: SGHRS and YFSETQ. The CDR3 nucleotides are TGCGCCAGCACCCCCAGCGGAGCGAGCTCCTACGAGCAGTACTTC. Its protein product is CASTPSGASSYEQYF.

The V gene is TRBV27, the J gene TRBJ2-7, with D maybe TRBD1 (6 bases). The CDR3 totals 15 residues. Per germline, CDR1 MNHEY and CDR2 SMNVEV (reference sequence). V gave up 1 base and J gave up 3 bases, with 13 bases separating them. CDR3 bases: TGTGCCAGCAGTTTATTCGCAGGGGATATCTACGAGCAGTACTTC. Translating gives CASSLFAGDIYEQYF.

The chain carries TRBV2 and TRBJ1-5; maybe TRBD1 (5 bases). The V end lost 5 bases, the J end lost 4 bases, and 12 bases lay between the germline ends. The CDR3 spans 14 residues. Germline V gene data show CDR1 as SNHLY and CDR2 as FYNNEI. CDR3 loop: CASSWDGMNQPQHF. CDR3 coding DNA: TGTGCCAGCAGTTGGGACGGCATGAATCAGCCCCAGCATTTT.

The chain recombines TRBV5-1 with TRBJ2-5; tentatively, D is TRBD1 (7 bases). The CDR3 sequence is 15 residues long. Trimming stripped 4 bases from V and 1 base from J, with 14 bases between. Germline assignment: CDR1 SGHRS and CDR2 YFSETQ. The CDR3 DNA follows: TGCGCCAGCAGCCGGGGGACAGCTCTCCAAGAGACCCAGTACTTC. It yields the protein CASSRGTALQETQYF. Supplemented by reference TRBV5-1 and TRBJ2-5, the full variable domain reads KAGVTQTPRYLIKTRGQQVTLSCSPISGHRSVSWYQQTPGQGLQFLFEYFSETQRNKGNFPGRFSGRQFSNSRSEMNVSTLELGDSALYLCASSRGTALQETQYFGPGTRLLVL.

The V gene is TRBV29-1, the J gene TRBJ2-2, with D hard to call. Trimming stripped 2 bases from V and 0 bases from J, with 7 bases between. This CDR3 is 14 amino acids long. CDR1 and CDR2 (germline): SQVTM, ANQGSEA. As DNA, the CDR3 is TGCAGCGTTGAAAACGGCGCGAACACCGGGGAGCTGTTTTTT. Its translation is CSVENGANTGELFF.

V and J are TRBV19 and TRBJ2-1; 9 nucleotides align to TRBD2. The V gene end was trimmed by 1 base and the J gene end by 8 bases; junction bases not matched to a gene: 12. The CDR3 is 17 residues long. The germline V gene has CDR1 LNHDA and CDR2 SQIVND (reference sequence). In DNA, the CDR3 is TGTGCCAGTAGTATAGTGATAGCGGGAGTCGCTACGCATGAGCAGTTCTTC. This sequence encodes CASSIVIAGVATHEQFF.

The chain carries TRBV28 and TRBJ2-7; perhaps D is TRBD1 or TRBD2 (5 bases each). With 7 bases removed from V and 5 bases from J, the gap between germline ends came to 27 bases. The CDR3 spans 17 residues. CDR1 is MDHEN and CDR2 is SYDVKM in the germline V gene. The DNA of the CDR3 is TGTGCCAGCAAAACCTCTCTAAATACCGGGACCATAGACGAGCAGTACTTC. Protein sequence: CASKTSLNTGTIDEQYF.

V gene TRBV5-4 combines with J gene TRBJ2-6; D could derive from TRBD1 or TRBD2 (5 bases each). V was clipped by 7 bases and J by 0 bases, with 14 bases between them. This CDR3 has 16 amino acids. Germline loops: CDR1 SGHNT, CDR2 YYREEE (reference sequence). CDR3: CASRGTWGSGANVLTF. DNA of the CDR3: TGTGCCAGCCGGGGCACTTGGGGCTCTGGGGCCAACGTCCTGACTTTC.

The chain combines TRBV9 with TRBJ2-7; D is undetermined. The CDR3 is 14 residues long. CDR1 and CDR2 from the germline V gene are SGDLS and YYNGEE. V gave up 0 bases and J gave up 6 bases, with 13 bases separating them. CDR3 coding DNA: TGTGCCAGCAGCGTAGAACACTTATCGGGCGAGCAGTACTTC. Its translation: CASSVEHLSGEQYF.

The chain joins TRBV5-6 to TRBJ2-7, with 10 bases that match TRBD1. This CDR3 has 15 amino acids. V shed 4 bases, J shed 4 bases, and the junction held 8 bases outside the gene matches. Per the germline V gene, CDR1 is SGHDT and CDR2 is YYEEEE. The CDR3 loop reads CASSVGQGPAYEQYF. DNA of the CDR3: TGTGCCAGCAGCGTGGGACAGGGGCCCGCGTACGAGCAGTACTTC. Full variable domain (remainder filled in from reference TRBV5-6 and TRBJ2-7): DAGVTQSPTHLIKTRGQQVTLRCSPKSGHDTVSWYQQALGQGPQFIFQYYEEEERQRGNFPDRFSGHQFPNYSSELNVNALLLGDSALYLCASSVGQGPAYEQYFGPGTRLTVT.

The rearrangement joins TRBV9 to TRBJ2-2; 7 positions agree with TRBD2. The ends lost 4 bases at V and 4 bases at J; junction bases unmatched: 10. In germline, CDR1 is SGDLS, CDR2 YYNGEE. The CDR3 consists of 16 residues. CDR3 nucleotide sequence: TGTGCCAGCAGCCCCCAGCTAGCGGAGCTCACCGGGGAGCTGTTTTTT. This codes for CASSPQLAELTGELFF.

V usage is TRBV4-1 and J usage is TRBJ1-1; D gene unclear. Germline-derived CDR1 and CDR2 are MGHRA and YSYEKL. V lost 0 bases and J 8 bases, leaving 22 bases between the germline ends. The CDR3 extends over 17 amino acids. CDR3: CASSQEKRSLPAREAFF. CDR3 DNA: TGCGCCAGCAGCCAAGAAAAGCGGAGTTTACCAGCCAGGGAAGCTTTCTTT.

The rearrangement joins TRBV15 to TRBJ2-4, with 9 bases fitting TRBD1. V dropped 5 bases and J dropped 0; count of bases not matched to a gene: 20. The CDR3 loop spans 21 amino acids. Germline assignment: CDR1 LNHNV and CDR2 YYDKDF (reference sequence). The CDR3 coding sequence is TGTGCCACCAGCCCTCCGACCCGGACAGGGGCTACACCTATAGCCAAAAACATTCAGTACTTC. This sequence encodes CATSPPTRTGATPIAKNIQYF.

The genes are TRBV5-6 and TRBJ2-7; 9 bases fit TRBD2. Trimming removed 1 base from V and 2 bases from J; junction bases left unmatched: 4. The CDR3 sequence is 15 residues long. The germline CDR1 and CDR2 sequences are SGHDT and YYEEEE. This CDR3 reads CASSLNSGRTYEQYF. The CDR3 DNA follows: TGTGCCAGCAGCTTGAATAGCGGGAGAACCTACGAGCAGTACTTC.

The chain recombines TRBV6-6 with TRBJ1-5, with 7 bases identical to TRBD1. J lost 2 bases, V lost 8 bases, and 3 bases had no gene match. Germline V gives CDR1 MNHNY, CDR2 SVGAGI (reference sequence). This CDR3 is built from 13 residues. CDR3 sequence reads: CASGDRGNQPQHF. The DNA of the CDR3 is TGTGCCAGCGGTGACAGGGGCAATCAGCCCCAGCATTTT.

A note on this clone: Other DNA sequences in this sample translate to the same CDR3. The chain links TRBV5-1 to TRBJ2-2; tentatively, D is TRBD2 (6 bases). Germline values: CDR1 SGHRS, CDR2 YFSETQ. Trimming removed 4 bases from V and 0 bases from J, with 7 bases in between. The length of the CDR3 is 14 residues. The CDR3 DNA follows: TGCGCCAGCAGCCTAGCGTCGAACACCGGGGAGCTGTTTTTT. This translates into CASSLASNTGELFF.

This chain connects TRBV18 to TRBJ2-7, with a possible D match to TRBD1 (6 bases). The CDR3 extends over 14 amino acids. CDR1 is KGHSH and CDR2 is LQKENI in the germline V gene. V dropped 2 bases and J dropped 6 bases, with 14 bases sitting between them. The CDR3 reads CASSPTNRVSEQYF. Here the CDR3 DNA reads TGTGCCAGCTCACCAACAAACAGGGTCTCCGAGCAGTACTTC.

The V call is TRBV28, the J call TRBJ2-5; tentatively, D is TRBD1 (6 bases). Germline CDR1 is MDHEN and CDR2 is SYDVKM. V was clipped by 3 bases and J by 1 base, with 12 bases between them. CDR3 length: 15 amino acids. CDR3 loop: CASSFSDRFQETQYF. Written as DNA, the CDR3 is TGTGCCAGCAGTTTTTCTGACAGGTTCCAAGAGACCCAGTACTTC.

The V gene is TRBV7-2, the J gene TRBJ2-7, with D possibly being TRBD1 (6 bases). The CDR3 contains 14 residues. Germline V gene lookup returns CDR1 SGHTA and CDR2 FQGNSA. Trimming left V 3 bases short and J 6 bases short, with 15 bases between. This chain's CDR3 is CASSLNRAEGEQYF. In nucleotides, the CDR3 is TGTGCCAGCAGCTTGAACAGGGCAGAGGGCGAGCAGTACTTC. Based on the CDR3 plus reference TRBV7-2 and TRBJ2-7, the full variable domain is GAGVSQSPSNKVTEKGKDVELRCDPISGHTALYWYRQSLGQGLEFLIYFQGNSAPDKSGLPSDRFSAERTGGSVSTLTIQRTQQEDSAVYLCASSLNRAEGEQYFGPGTRLTVT.

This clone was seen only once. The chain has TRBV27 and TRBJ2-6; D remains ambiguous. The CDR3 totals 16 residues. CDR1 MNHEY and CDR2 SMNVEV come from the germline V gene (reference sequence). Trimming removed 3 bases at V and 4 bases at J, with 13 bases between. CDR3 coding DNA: TGTGCCAGCAGTTTCCCGGCCACTAACGGGGCCAACGTCCTGACTTTC. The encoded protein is CASSFPATNGANVLTF.

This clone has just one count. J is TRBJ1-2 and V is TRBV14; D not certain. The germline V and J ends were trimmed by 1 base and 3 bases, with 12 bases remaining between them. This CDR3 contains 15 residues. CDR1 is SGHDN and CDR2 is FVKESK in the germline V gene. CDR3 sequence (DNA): TGTGCCAGCAGCCAAGGGCCAAAATGGGACTATGGCTACACCTTC. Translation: CASSQGPKWDYGYTF.